This passage covers 8 T cell receptor beta chains from one sample sequenced in a study of T cell changes during pregnancy in multiple sclerosis (dated by TCRdb to between 2017 and 2020). Libraries were prepared through the immunoSEQ multiplex PCR assay. In its TCRdb copy, this immuneACCESS table keeps in-frame sequences only and misses some clones. Where compared with another copy, unresolved V genes explain less than half of these, and the others have no known cause. This sample is represented by tens of thousands of clones; just under 95% of them were singletons. More than 1.2% of the sample is taken by the ten largest. The source was peripheral blood, collected in the second trimester of pregnancy. All receptors derive from a female donor with multiple sclerosis, enrolled in a pregnancy study.

The rearrangement links TRBV6-6 to TRBJ2-1; possibly TRBD2 for D (5 bases). V was clipped by 7 bases and J by 0 bases, with 16 bases between them. CDR1 MNHNY and CDR2 SVGAGI come from the germline V gene (reference sequence). The CDR3 extends over 16 amino acids. Here the CDR3 DNA reads TGTGCCAGCACCAAGGGCGGACTGCACTCCTACAATGAGCAGTTCTTC. Translation gives CASTKGGLHSYNEQFF.

V usage is TRBV28 and J usage is TRBJ1-2; 8 bases align to TRBD1. V shed 4 bases and J 7 bases; nucleotides not matched to a gene: 8. This CDR3 spans 14 amino acids. Per the germline V gene, CDR1 is MDHEN and CDR2 is SYDVKM. The CDR3 loop reads CASSSGQGGFGYTF. The CDR3 nucleotides are TGTGCCAGCAGTTCAGGACAGGGCGGGTTTGGCTACACCTTC.

The chain is built from TRBV18 and TRBJ2-1; 7 bases map to TRBD2. The germline V gene encodes CDR1 KGHSH and CDR2 LQKENI. The V segment lost 6 bases and the J segment 6 bases; nucleotides outside the gene matches: 38. The CDR3 covers 24 residues. The DNA of the CDR3 is TGTGCCAGCTCGTCGACGCCACTAGTCGGGGGGATTGTTAATTTACCCAGGGTGATCAATGAGCAGTTCTTC. Protein sequence: CASSSTPLVGGIVNLPRVINEQFF.

The rearrangement links TRBV4-3 to TRBJ2-1; D is possibly TRBD1 (5 bases). Trimming removed 3 bases from V and 8 bases from J, with 14 bases in between. This CDR3 spans 14 amino acids. In germline, CDR1 is LGHNA, CDR2 YSLEER. The CDR3: CASSHRVIGDEQFF. Written as DNA, the CDR3 is TGCGCCAGCAGCCACAGGGTCATTGGCGATGAGCAGTTCTTC.

The J gene is TRBJ1-6, the V gene TRBV12-5; 8 bases match TRBD1. Germline CDR1 reads LGHNT; CDR2 reads FRNRAP. The J segment lost 7 bases and the V segment lost 6 bases, leaving 5 bases of the junction unmatched. CDR3 length equals 14 residues. The CDR3 coding sequence is TGTGCTAGTGGCCAAGACAGGGGAAATTCACCCCTCCACTTT. It encodes CASGQDRGNSPLHF.

V gene TRBV5-1 combines with J gene TRBJ1-4, with a possible D match to TRBD1 (5 bases). With 5 bases removed from V and 4 bases from J, the gap between germline ends came to 15 bases. Germline CDR1 SGHRS, CDR2 YFSETQ. The CDR3 is 15 residues long. The CDR3 DNA sequence: TGCGCCAGCAGGGGCGGGACCCTAAATAATGAAAAACTGTTTTTT. This translates into CASRGGTLNNEKLFF.

This chain joins TRBV19 and TRBJ1-1; the match to TRBD1 covers 9 bases. Germline V gene sequence: CDR1 LNHDA, CDR2 SQIVND (reference sequence). CDR3 length: 12 amino acids. J gave up 7 bases and V 10 bases, and 7 bases lay outside the gene matches. The CDR3 sequence: CATQGASYEAFF. CDR3 nucleotide sequence: TGTGCCACACAGGGGGCGTCGTATGAAGCTTTCTTT.

The rearrangement uses TRBV5-1 and TRBJ2-7; TRBD1 matches 7 bases. Per the germline V gene, CDR1 is SGHRS and CDR2 is YFSETQ. This CDR3 is built from 13 residues. V gave up 0 bases and J gave up 5 bases; unmatched junction bases: 2. This chain's CDR3 is CASSLARGNEQYF. CDR3 sequence (DNA): TGCGCCAGCAGCTTGGCCAGGGGGAACGAGCAGTACTTC.